One sample yielded the 13 T cell receptor beta chains listed below, sequenced in a study of blood T cell repertoires in COVID-19. Using immunoSEQ multiplex PCR, the repertoire was profiled, and TCRdb retains in-frame clones only, with some absent. The data hold about 310,000 clones, with around 91% observed a single time. Sequences were obtained from PBMCs or T cells enriched from blood (not recorded which). These receptors all stem from a woman in her thirties or forties who had recovered from COVID-19.

The chain is built from TRBV28 and TRBJ1-6; the match to TRBD1 covers 11 bases. This CDR3 region has 15 residues. After removal of 6 bases from V and 9 bases from J, the junction contained 7 bases not matched to a gene. Looked up from germline, CDR1 is MDHEN and CDR2 is SYDVKM. The CDR3 spells CASRPGQGASSPLHF. CDR3 sequence (DNA): TGTGCCAGCAGACCAGGACAGGGGGCGAGTTCACCCCTCCACTTT.

The chain employs TRBV29-1 and TRBJ2-7; D uncertain. Trimming cost V 3 bases and J 3 bases, with 9 bases left between them. Germline V CDR1 and CDR2: SQVTM, ANQGSEA. The CDR3 has 12 residues. Here the CDR3 reads CSVDSGDYEQYF. The CDR3 DNA sequence: TGCAGCGTTGATTCCGGAGACTACGAGCAGTACTTC.

The CDR3 sequence is CASTPVSGGPRDEQFF. The CDR3 DNA reads as TGCGCCAGCACCCCAGTAAGCGGGGGGCCGAGAGATGAGCAGTTCTTC. The chain links TRBV4-1 to TRBJ2-1; 9 bases map to TRBD2. This CDR3 has 16 residues. Germline loops: CDR1 MGHRA, CDR2 YSYEKL. J gave up 8 bases and V 7 bases, and 15 bases lay outside the gene matches.

The V call is TRBV3-1 (or the pseudogene TRBV3-2), the J call TRBJ1-1; no definite D call. CDR1 and CDR2 (germline): LGHDT, YNNKEL (reference sequence). The ends were cut back, 5 bases at V and 1 base at J, with 11 bases in the middle. This CDR3 is built from 14 residues. CDR3 region: CASSEQQRNTEAFF. In DNA form, the CDR3 reads TGTGCCAGCAGCGAACAACAGAGGAACACTGAAGCTTTCTTT.

The chain employs TRBV24-1 and TRBJ2-7; D might be TRBD2 (5 bases). Trimming took 5 bases from V and 7 from J, leaving 11 bases between them. The CDR3 is 12 residues long. Germline V gene data show CDR1 as KGHDR and CDR2 as SFDVKD. The CDR3 nucleotides read TGTGCCACCAGTGCTTCCACGGGGGAGCAGTACTTC. It specifies CATSASTGEQYF.

The chain uses TRBV21-1 and TRBJ1-5; the D call of TRBD1 is as the table states it, not checked on the DNA. TRBV21-1 is listed as a pseudogene. This CDR3 has 16 residues. The CDR3 region is CASSKRRTGGNQPQHF. CDR3 bases: TGTGCCAGCAGCAAAAGGCGGACAGGGGGCAATCAGCCCCAGCATTTT.

This clone was observed a few times. The chain combines TRBV5-1 with TRBJ2-1; a weak D match, TRBD2 (6 bases). This CDR3 has 16 residues. Germline assignment: CDR1 SGHRS and CDR2 YFSETQ. With 5 bases removed from V and 0 bases from J, the gap between germline ends came to 15 bases. This CDR3 reads CASRPDAGRSYNEQFF. The CDR3, as DNA: TGCGCCAGCAGGCCTGATGCGGGACGCTCCTACAATGAGCAGTTCTTC.

The chain carries TRBV2 and TRBJ2-2; TRBD1 might be the D (6 bases). Germline loops: CDR1 SNHLY, CDR2 FYNNEI. V dropped 2 bases and J dropped 5 bases, with 12 bases sitting between them. The CDR3 extends over 15 amino acids. The CDR3 reads CASSERDTLTGELFF. CDR3 sequence (DNA): TGTGCCAGCAGTGAACGGGACACCCTAACCGGGGAGCTGTTTTTT.

The chain recombines TRBV5-1 with TRBJ2-2, with 7 bases aligning to TRBD1. CDR3 size: 15 residues. V lost 4 bases to trimming and J lost 1 base; unmatched junction nucleotides: 4. CDR1 and CDR2 from the germline V gene are SGHRS and YFSETQ. The CDR3 loop is CASSHRQGNTGELFF. DNA for the CDR3: TGCGCCAGCAGCCACCGACAGGGGAACACCGGGGAGCTGTTTTTT.

The chain couples TRBV7-2 to TRBJ2-7; 8 bases map to TRBD1. Per the germline V gene, CDR1 is SGHTA and CDR2 is FQGNSA. This CDR3 is 14 amino acids long. After removal of 3 bases from V and 5 bases from J, the junction contained 6 bases not matched to a gene. This CDR3 reads CASSLDRVVHEQYF. CDR3 DNA sequence: TGTGCCAGCAGCTTGGACAGGGTGGTCCACGAGCAGTACTTC.

The chain is built from TRBV6-5 and TRBJ2-7; TRBD1 agrees at 8 bases. Germline CDR1 and CDR2: MNHEY and SVGAGI. This CDR3 region has 14 residues. The V segment lost 4 bases and the J segment 1 base; nucleotides outside the gene matches: 3. The CDR3 region is CASSSDRGSYEQYF. In DNA form, the CDR3 reads TGTGCCAGCAGTTCTGACAGGGGATCCTACGAGCAGTACTTC.

This chain connects TRBV4-3 to TRBJ2-1; 7 bases fit TRBD2. The CDR3 runs to 18 residues. The ends lost 0 bases at V and 6 bases at J; junction bases unmatched: 14. CDR1 LGHNA and CDR2 YSLEER come from the germline V gene. In nucleotides, the CDR3 is TGCGCCAGCAGCCAAGATCGGACCGACCCTTGGGGGGGCAATGAGCAGTTCTTC. It encodes CASSQDRTDPWGGNEQFF.

This chain links TRBV10-1 with TRBJ2-2; TRBD1 matches at 10 bases. The ends lost 2 bases at V and 4 bases at J; junction bases unmatched: 1. The CDR3 runs 15 residues. The V gene's germline CDR1 is WNHNN and CDR2 SYGVQD (reference sequence). For the CDR3, the DNA is TGCGCCAGCAGTGAGAGGACAGGGGGCACCGGGGAGCTGTTTTTT. It specifies CASSERTGGTGELFF.